What follows are 23 T cell receptor beta chains derived from one specimen sequenced in a study of T cell responses to AZD1222 COVID-19 vaccine. Libraries were prepared by immunoSEQ multiplex PCR; TCRdb keeps only in-frame clonotypes and omits some of them. The repertoire holds 150,000 to 200,000 clones, 85% to 95% seen once, with about 4.2% in the top ten. The specimen was peripheral blood, collected on day 0 of AZD1222 vaccination. The receptors were gathered from an adult in good health.

The chain joins TRBV27 to TRBJ2-1; 9 bases fit TRBD2. The ends lost 9 bases at V and 8 bases at J; junction bases unmatched: 11. Germline V gene lookup returns CDR1 MNHEY and CDR2 SMNVEV (reference sequence). CDR3 length: 14 residues. In DNA, the CDR3 is TGTGCCAGTAAGCGGGAGGTGGGGTGGGATGAGCAGTTCTTC. This sequence encodes CASKREVGWDEQFF.

J is TRBJ2-5 and V is TRBV5-1; D perhaps matches TRBD1 (6 bases). This CDR3 spans 15 amino acids. The V gene lost 7 bases and the J gene lost 5 bases, with 21 bases spanning the gap. The V gene's germline CDR1 is SGHRS and CDR2 YFSETQ. The CDR3 loop is CASGSSKRQGETQYF. In DNA, the CDR3 is TGCGCCAGCGGATCTTCCAAGCGGCAGGGGGAGACCCAGTACTTC.

This clone was found once. The gene calls are TRBV2 and TRBJ1-6; D call uncertain. Looked up from germline, CDR1 is SNHLY and CDR2 is FYNNEI. The CDR3 is 15 residues long. V was trimmed by 6 bases and J by 0 bases, leaving 9 bases between them. The CDR3 loop reads CASREMSSYNSPLHF. CDR3 nucleotides: TGTGCCAGCAGAGAGATGAGCTCCTATAATTCACCCCTCCACTTT.

The CDR3 nucleotides are TGTGCCAGCAGTCGGACAGGCAATCAGCCCCAGCATTTT. It translates to CASSRTGNQPQHF. The chain carries TRBV6-5 and TRBJ1-5; D might be TRBD1 (6 bases). Germline V gene data show CDR1 as MNHEY and CDR2 as SVGAGI. Trimming shortened V by 5 bases and J by 2 bases, and 7 bases separated the two germline ends. This CDR3 has 13 amino acids.

The V and J genes are TRBV28 and TRBJ2-3; no clear D. V was pared by 6 bases and J by 2 bases, with 3 bases between. The CDR3 runs 11 residues. The germline V gene encodes CDR1 MDHEN and CDR2 SYDVKM. As DNA, the CDR3 is TGTGCCAGCAGCCTCACAGATACGCAGTATTTT. Its protein product is CASSLTDTQYF.

This rearrangement joins TRBV11-3 to TRBJ2-1; the D gene could be TRBD1 or TRBD2 (5 bases each). In germline, CDR1 is SGHNT, CDR2 YENEEA. The CDR3 has 12 amino acids. Trimming shortened V by 4 bases and J by 11 bases, and 12 bases separated the two germline ends. The CDR3 protein is CASSSRGPQQFF. As DNA, the CDR3 is TGTGCCAGCAGCTCCCGGGGACCGCAGCAGTTCTTC. Variable domain in full (rest from reference TRBV11-3 and TRBJ2-1): EAGVVQSPRYKIIEKKQPVAFWCNPISGHNTLYWYLQNLGQGPELLIRYENEEAVDDSQLPKDRFSAERLKGVDSTLKIQPAELGDSAVYLCASSSRGPQQFFGPGTRLTVL.

The J gene is TRBJ2-3, the V gene TRBV5-1; 12 bases are shared with TRBD2. The CDR3 runs 15 residues. Germline CDR1 SGHRS, CDR2 YFSETQ. The J segment lost 7 bases and the V segment lost 3 bases, leaving 6 bases of the junction unmatched. The CDR3 loop is CASSYLAGGVNTQYF. CDR3 sequence (DNA): TGCGCCAGCAGCTACCTAGCGGGAGGGGTGAATACGCAGTATTTT.

CDR3 sequence (DNA): TGTGCCTGGAGTGTACGGACTAGCGGTTCCTACAATGAGCAGTTCTTC. Its translation is CAWSVRTSGSYNEQFF. The chain employs TRBV30 and TRBJ2-1; 10 bases line up with TRBD2. The germline gives CDR1 GTSNPN, CDR2 SVGIG (reference sequence). The CDR3 spans 16 residues. Trimming cost V 0 bases and J 1 base; bases outside gene matches: 3.

The chain links TRBV5-1 to TRBJ1-4; 9 bases match TRBD1. The trim removed 1 base at V and 3 bases at J, leaving 13 bases unmatched. The germline V gene has CDR1 SGHRS and CDR2 YFSETQ. The CDR3 has 19 amino acids. CDR3 sequence (DNA): TGCGCCAGCAGCTTGTCACCGGGACAGGGATTTTTGGCTAATGAAAAACTGTTTTTT. Its translation: CASSLSPGQGFLANEKLFF. The whole variable domain, filled in from reference TRBV5-1 and TRBJ1-4, reads KAGVTQTPRYLIKTRGQQVTLSCSPISGHRSVSWYQQTPGQGLQFLFEYFSETQRNKGNFPGRFSGRQFSNSRSEMNVSTLELGDSALYLCASSLSPGQGFLANEKLFFGSGTQLSVL.

The chain has TRBV19 and TRBJ1-2; no reliable D call. This CDR3 is built from 14 residues. CDR1 LNHDA and CDR2 SQIVND come from the germline V gene (reference sequence). The ends were cut back, 10 bases at V and 4 bases at J, with 19 bases in the middle. The CDR3 DNA reads as TGTGCCACCTCAAAAGGAACGGTATTCTATGGCTACACCTTC. Amino acids: CATSKGTVFYGYTF.

The chain uses TRBV5-8 and TRBJ2-7; D is ambiguous. V was clipped by 1 base and J by 1 base, with 12 bases between them. The CDR3 is 15 residues long. CDR1 SGHTS and CDR2 YDEGEE come from the germline V gene. The CDR3 sequence: CASSLRNNPSYEQYF. Written as DNA, the CDR3 is TGTGCCAGCAGCTTGCGGAATAATCCATCCTACGAGCAGTACTTC.

There are a few counts of this clone. The chain links TRBV11-2 to TRBJ2-5; possibly TRBD2 for D (5 bases). Germline V gives CDR1 SGHAT, CDR2 FQNNGV. The CDR3 runs to 12 residues. Trimming took off 5 bases at V and 7 bases at J, with 11 bases between the two ends. The CDR3 sequence: CASSPLTRTQYF. The CDR3 coding sequence is TGTGCCAGCAGCCCACTCACTAGGACCCAGTACTTC.

The chain recombines TRBV7-3 with TRBJ2-3; D gene ambiguous. Germline V lookup: CDR1 SGHTA, CDR2 FQGTGA. This CDR3 has 14 residues. V was shortened by 2 bases and J by 5 bases, with 11 bases between the two germline ends. CDR3 coding DNA: TGTGCCAGCAGCTTATTGAGCAACCTAGATACGCAGTATTTT. Its translation is CASSLLSNLDTQYF.

The CDR3 DNA is TGCGCCAGCAGCCAAGATACGGGGATCTTCTATGGCTACACCTTC. Translating gives CASSQDTGIFYGYTF. The rearrangement uses TRBV4-3 and TRBJ1-2; D not resolved. Germline loops: CDR1 LGHNA, CDR2 YSLEER. CDR3 length: 15 residues. V was pared by 0 bases and J by 4 bases, with 12 bases between.

The rearrangement joins TRBV7-3 to TRBJ1-1; no definite D call. The germline V gene encodes CDR1 SGHTA and CDR2 FQGTGA. The CDR3 is made up of 15 amino acids. Trimming removed 2 bases from V and 0 bases from J, with 10 bases in between. The CDR3 region has the DNA TGTGCCAGCAGCTTAGAAAGGAACATGAACACTGAAGCTTTCTTT. Its protein is CASSLERNMNTEAFF.

J is TRBJ2-1 and V is TRBV7-3; 9 nucleotides align to TRBD2. The CDR3 length is 13 residues. The germline CDR1 and CDR2 sequences are SGHTA and FQGTGA. The J segment lost 10 bases and the V segment lost 2 bases, leaving 3 bases of the junction unmatched. DNA of the CDR3: TGTGCCAGCAGCTTAGTAGCGGGAGCAGAGCAGTTCTTC. Its translation is CASSLVAGAEQFF.

The chain joins TRBV11-2 to TRBJ2-1, with TRBD2 matching 11 bases. The V segment lost 5 bases and the J segment 8 bases; nucleotides outside the gene matches: 8. This CDR3 has 15 amino acids. The germline CDR1 and CDR2 sequences are SGHAT and FQNNGV. CDR3 loop: CASSVSGRARDEQFF. For the CDR3, the DNA is TGTGCCAGCAGCGTTAGCGGGAGGGCCCGGGATGAGCAGTTCTTC. The full variable domain, rest sourced from reference TRBV11-2 and TRBJ2-1, is EAGVAQSPRYKIIEKRQSVAFWCNPISGHATLYWYQQILGQGPKLLIQFQNNGVVDDSQLPKDRFSAERLKGVDSTLKIQPAKLEDSAVYLCASSVSGRARDEQFFGPGTRLTVL.

The chain links TRBV6-2 or TRBV6-3 to TRBJ1-1; 8 bases agree with TRBD1. The CDR3 runs to 18 residues. Germline V gives CDR1 MNHEY, CDR2 SVGEGT. J gave up 0 bases and V 6 bases, and 15 bases lay outside the gene matches. CDR3: CASSPTPDRGAMNTEAFF. The CDR3, as DNA: TGTGCCAGCAGCCCTACCCCAGACAGGGGAGCAATGAACACTGAAGCTTTCTTT.

J is TRBJ1-5 and V is TRBV28; possible D gene TRBD1, 6 bases. CDR1 is MDHEN, CDR2 SYDVKM, per germline. Trimming pared 1 base from V and 0 bases from J, leaving 19 bases between. This CDR3 comprises 19 residues. CDR3 sequence (DNA): TGTGCCAGCAGTTTATCAACTTTAGAGGGGACACTTAGCAATCAGCCCCAGCATTTT. Protein product: CASSLSTLEGTLSNQPQHF.

This chain connects TRBV5-1 to TRBJ1-1; no firm D call. The CDR3 runs to 16 residues. V was clipped by 0 bases and J by 4 bases, with 16 bases between them. The germline gives CDR1 SGHRS, CDR2 YFSETQ. For the CDR3, the DNA is TGCGCCAGCAGCTTGGTGCCAGGAGGTCTGGGCACTGAAGCTTTCTTT. This encodes CASSLVPGGLGTEAFF. Full variable domain (outside the CDR3, taken from reference TRBV5-1 and TRBJ1-1): KAGVTQTPRYLIKTRGQQVTLSCSPISGHRSVSWYQQTPGQGLQFLFEYFSETQRNKGNFPGRFSGRQFSNSRSEMNVSTLELGDSALYLCASSLVPGGLGTEAFFGQGTRLTVV.

The chain's CDR3 is CASSKVSGGVPNSYEQYF. As DNA, the CDR3 is TGTGCCAGCAGCAAAGTTTCCGGGGGAGTCCCAAACTCCTACGAGCAGTACTTC. This chain uses TRBV21-1 with TRBJ2-7; the listed D gene, TRBD2, was not tested against the DNA. TRBV21-1 is assigned pseudogene status. The CDR3 runs to 18 residues.

The chain uses TRBV5-1 and TRBJ2-3, with 10 nucleotides matching TRBD2. Germline V gene sequence: CDR1 SGHRS, CDR2 YFSETQ. Trimming at V came to 2 bases and at J to 4 bases, leaving 4 bases not matched to a gene. The CDR3 has 15 residues. The CDR3 DNA reads as TGCGCCAGCAGCTTCAATCTAGCGGGGGCAGATACGCAGTATTTT. This encodes CASSFNLAGADTQYF.

The DNA for the CDR3 is TGTGCCAGCAGCTTAGTCCCCCCCTCTGCAATCAATTCACCCCTCCACTTT. Protein: CASSLVPPSAINSPLHF. This chain uses TRBV7-2 with TRBJ1-6; no reliable D call. Germline CDR1 reads SGHTA; CDR2 reads FQGNSA. Trimming removed 1 base from V and 7 bases from J, with 17 bases in between. The CDR3 extends over 17 amino acids. Drawing the rest from reference TRBV7-2 and TRBJ1-6, the complete variable domain is GAGVSQSPSNKVTEKGKDVELRCDPISGHTALYWYRQSLGQGLEFLIYFQGNSAPDKSGLPSDRFSAERTGGSVSTLTIQRTQQEDSAVYLCASSLVPPSAINSPLHFGNGTRLTVT.